This T cell receptor beta chain was identified during a study of technical replicates of blood from a handful of donors. Only in-frame clones appear in the TCRdb table, and some are missing; sequencing was by immunoSEQ multiplex PCR. This table has just over 95,000 clones, roughly 95% appearing once. The CDR3 length is 16 residues. Germline-derived CDR1 and CDR2 are LNHDA and SQIVND (reference sequence). V trimming: 5 bases; J trimming: 3 bases; junction bases outside the gene matches: 11. The rearrangement links TRBV19 to TRBJ2-3, with 7 bases that match TRBD1. The receptor's source is a human donor in good health. Material for sequencing was T cells isolated from PBMCs. DNA of the CDR3: TGTGCCAGTAGTGCTCTGCGACAGGGTAAAACAGATACGCAGTATTTT. Its translation is CASSALRQGKTDTQYF.